Shown below are 18 T cell receptor beta chains from a single sample sequenced in a study of technical replicates of blood from a handful of donors. Clones were sequenced by immunoSEQ multiplex PCR, and TCRdb holds only the in-frame ones, with some missing. The table lists around 84,000 clones, about 97% of them singletons, with 0.15% to 0.2% in the top ten. Sequencing used T cells isolated from PBMCs. These receptors were taken from a human donor in good health.

This chain joins TRBV6-5 and TRBJ2-7, with D unresolved. The CDR3 totals 13 residues. Germline-derived CDR1 and CDR2 are MNHEY and SVGAGI. The V gene lost 5 bases and the J gene lost 3 bases, with 11 bases spanning the gap. The CDR3 is CASSPHTGYEQYF. CDR3 in DNA: TGTGCCAGCAGTCCCCACACGGGCTACGAGCAGTACTTC.

V gene TRBV14 combines with J gene TRBJ2-4; weak D call: TRBD1 (6 bases). Germline CDR1 is SGHDN and CDR2 is FVKESK. This CDR3 has 14 amino acids. V lost 0 bases to trimming and J lost 7 bases, with 10 bases between them. This CDR3 is CASSQDWGRNIQYF. The CDR3 coding sequence is TGTGCCAGCAGCCAAGACTGGGGGCGGAACATTCAGTACTTC.

This clone was seen a handful of times. This chain links TRBV12-5 with TRBJ2-5, with a tentative D call TRBD1 (6 bases). This CDR3 spans 16 amino acids. Between the trimmed V and J ends, which lost 2 bases and 5 bases, there was a span of 18 bases. Germline assignment: CDR1 LGHNT and CDR2 FRNRAP. The CDR3 spells CASGLLPTGAGETQYF. As DNA, the CDR3 is TGTGCTAGTGGTTTGCTTCCGACAGGCGCCGGGGAGACCCAGTACTTC.

The CDR3, as DNA: TGCGCCAGCAGCCCCTTATCAACTAATGAAAAACTGTTTTTT. Amino acids: CASSPLSTNEKLFF. The gene calls are TRBV4-1 and TRBJ1-4; D gene uncertain. CDR1 MGHRA and CDR2 YSYEKL come from the germline V gene. The CDR3 extends over 14 amino acids. The germline V and J ends were trimmed by 4 bases and 0 bases, with 6 bases remaining between them.

The chain links TRBV4-2 to TRBJ2-7, with D unclear. Between the trimmed V and J ends, which lost 2 bases and 0 bases, there was a span of 17 bases. This CDR3 is 17 amino acids long. Per the germline V gene, CDR1 is LGHNA and CDR2 is YNFKEQ. The CDR3, as DNA: TGTGCCAGCAGCCAACCAGCGCTCACAACCACCTCCTACGAGCAGTACTTC. It is translated as CASSQPALTTTSYEQYF.

This sequence joins TRBV28 and TRBJ1-1, with D possibly matching TRBD1 (6 bases). This CDR3 region has 12 residues. Germline values: CDR1 MDHEN, CDR2 SYDVKM. With 7 bases removed from V and 10 bases from J, the gap between germline ends came to 16 bases. The CDR3 DNA sequence: TGTGCCAGCACACAGGGAGCGTTCGGAGCTTTCTTT. Amino acid sequence: CASTQGAFGAFF.

This rearrangement joins TRBV27 to TRBJ2-3; the match to TRBD2 covers 10 bases. Looked up from germline, CDR1 is MNHEY and CDR2 is SMNVEV (reference sequence). V gave up 2 bases and J gave up 0 bases; unmatched junction bases: 8. The CDR3 totals 18 residues. DNA for the CDR3: TGTGCCAGCAGTTTAGGTGTAGCGGGAGGCCTTAGCACAGATACGCAGTATTTT. Amino acid sequence: CASSLGVAGGLSTDTQYF.

The rearrangement uses TRBV6-1 and TRBJ2-6, with D possibly being TRBD2 (6 bases). Trimming pared 4 bases from V and 0 bases from J, leaving 13 bases between. Germline CDR1 MNHNS, CDR2 SASEGT. The CDR3 is 17 amino acids. The CDR3, as DNA: TGTGCCAGCAGTGCTGGGGGGATCACCTCTGGGGCCAACGTCCTGACTTTC. Translated, it gives CASSAGGITSGANVLTF.

The gene calls are TRBV28 and TRBJ1-2, with 9 positions matching TRBD1. The CDR3 is 13 residues long. V lost 6 bases, J lost 5 bases, and 4 bases stayed unmatched. Per the germline V gene, CDR1 is MDHEN and CDR2 is SYDVKM. The CDR3 bases are TGTGCCAGCAGGATACAGGGGGCTTATGGCTACACCTTC. This sequence encodes CASRIQGAYGYTF.

Here the CDR3 DNA reads TGCGCCAGCAGCTTGGGGGACAGAAGCACAGATACGCAGTATTTT. Its translation is CASSLGDRSTDTQYF. The chain couples TRBV5-1 to TRBJ2-3, with TRBD1 matching over 7 bases. This CDR3 is built from 15 residues. The V segment lost 0 bases and the J segment 0 bases; nucleotides outside the gene matches: 1. CDR1 is SGHRS, CDR2 YFSETQ, per germline.

Written as DNA, the CDR3 is TGTGCCAGTAGTCCAGGGACTTTCTCCTACGAGCAGTACTTC. It encodes CASSPGTFSYEQYF. The chain employs TRBV19 and TRBJ2-7; TRBD2 is a possible D gene (6 bases). Germline values: CDR1 LNHDA, CDR2 SQIVND (reference sequence). Trimming shortened V by 5 bases and J by 0 bases, and 11 bases separated the two germline ends. This CDR3 has 14 residues.

V usage is TRBV5-1 and J usage is TRBJ2-5; 10 bases map to TRBD2. Germline V CDR1 and CDR2: SGHRS, YFSETQ. This CDR3 comprises 17 residues. The V segment lost 0 bases and the J segment 0 bases; nucleotides outside the gene matches: 5. CDR3 DNA sequence: TGCGCCAGCAGCTTGGAGCGGGGGGGACCAAACCAAGAGACCCAGTACTTC. Its protein product is CASSLERGGPNQETQYF. Combining the CDR3 with reference TRBV5-1 and TRBJ2-5 gives the whole variable domain KAGVTQTPRYLIKTRGQQVTLSCSPISGHRSVSWYQQTPGQGLQFLFEYFSETQRNKGNFPGRFSGRQFSNSRSEMNVSTLELGDSALYLCASSLERGGPNQETQYFGPGTRLLVL.

This clone was recorded once. The J gene is TRBJ2-1, the V gene TRBV14; 9 nucleotides align to TRBD2. Losses at the gene ends were 4 bases for V and 9 bases for J; bases not matched to a gene: 4. This CDR3 has 13 amino acids. Looked up from germline, CDR1 is SGHDN and CDR2 is FVKESK. The CDR3 sequence: CASSLIAGAEQFF. CDR3 coding DNA: TGTGCCAGCAGCCTCATAGCGGGGGCTGAGCAGTTCTTC.

This clone appeared a single time. This chain links TRBV27 with TRBJ2-3; D might be TRBD2 (5 bases). The CDR3 is 15 amino acids. Trimming removed 2 bases from V and 0 bases from J, with 9 bases in between. The germline V gene encodes CDR1 MNHEY and CDR2 SMNVEV (reference sequence). CDR3 protein: CASSLPPGSTDTQYF. For the CDR3, the DNA is TGTGCCAGCAGTTTACCCCCGGGGAGCACAGATACGCAGTATTTT.

Turning to this clone: One end of the junction fails to match germline, which may point to a read error. This sequence joins TRBV6-5 and TRBJ1-1; possibly TRBD1 for D (5 bases). CDR1 MNHEY and CDR2 SVGAGI come from the germline V gene. CDR3 size: 13 residues. In DNA form, the CDR3 reads TGTGCCGGCAGTTATGGGACTGGCACTGAAGCTTTCTTT. It is translated as CAGSYGTGTEAFF.

This clone was seen just once. The chain uses TRBV7-9 and TRBJ2-7, with D tentatively TRBD1 (5 bases). V gave up 2 bases and J gave up 7 bases, with 18 bases separating them. In germline, CDR1 is SEHNR, CDR2 FQNEAQ (reference sequence). This CDR3 is 15 amino acids long. For the CDR3, the DNA is TGTGCCAGCAGCTTATCAAGGGGATCCCGGTGGGAGCAGTACTTC. It yields the protein CASSLSRGSRWEQYF.

The rearrangement joins TRBV27 to TRBJ1-6, with TRBD1 identical over 7 bases. The length of the CDR3 is 13 residues. V was pared by 5 bases and J by 14 bases, with 9 bases of the junction left unmatched. Germline loops: CDR1 MNHEY, CDR2 SMNVEV (reference sequence). CDR3 protein: CASSTLTGNSLHF. The CDR3 nucleotides read TGTGCCAGCAGTACGCTGACAGGGAACTCCCTCCACTTT.

The CDR3 region has the DNA TGCGCCAGCAGCCCTCGTACTAGGAGAGGAGATACGCAGTATTTT. Amino acids: CASSPRTRRGDTQYF. The chain couples TRBV4-1 to TRBJ2-3; possibly TRBD2 for D (5 bases). The CDR3 sequence is 15 residues long. V dropped 4 bases and J dropped 5 bases, with 16 bases sitting between them. CDR1 is MGHRA, CDR2 YSYEKL, per germline.